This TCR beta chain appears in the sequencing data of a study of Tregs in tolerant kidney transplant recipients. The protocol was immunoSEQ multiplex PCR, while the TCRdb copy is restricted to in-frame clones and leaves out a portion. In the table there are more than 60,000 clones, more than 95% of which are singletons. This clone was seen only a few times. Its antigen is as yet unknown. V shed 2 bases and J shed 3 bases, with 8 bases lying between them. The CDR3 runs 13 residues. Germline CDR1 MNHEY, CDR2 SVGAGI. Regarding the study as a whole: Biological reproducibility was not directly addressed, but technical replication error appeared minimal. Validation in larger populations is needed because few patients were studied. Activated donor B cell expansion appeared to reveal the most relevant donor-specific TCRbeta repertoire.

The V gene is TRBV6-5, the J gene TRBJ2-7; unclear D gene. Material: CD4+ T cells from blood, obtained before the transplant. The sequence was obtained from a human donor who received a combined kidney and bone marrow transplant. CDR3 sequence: CASSYDTRYEQYF. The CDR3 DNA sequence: TGTGCCAGCAGTTACGATACGCGCTACGAGCAGTACTTC.